Shown below are 15 T cell receptor beta chains from a single sample sequenced in a study of T cell responses to AZD1222 COVID-19 vaccine. Only in-frame clones appear in the TCRdb table, and some are missing; sequencing was by immunoSEQ multiplex PCR. The data contain about 79,000 clones, approximately 90% of them seen just once; the ten biggest clones take up around 7.1%. The source material was peripheral blood, sampled on day 0 of MenACWY control vaccination. These receptors were collected from an adult in good health.

This clone was counted between two and nine times. The chain is built from TRBV28 and TRBJ1-3; D not resolved. This CDR3 has 13 amino acids. Germline values: CDR1 MDHEN, CDR2 SYDVKM. V lost 4 bases to trimming and J lost 0 bases, with 4 bases between them. Here the CDR3 DNA reads TGTGCCAGCAGTTCAACCTCTGGAAACACCATATATTTT. Translated, it gives CASSSTSGNTIYF.

The V gene is TRBV5-1, the J gene TRBJ1-5; 11 nucleotides match TRBD1. The ends lost 4 bases at V and 7 bases at J; junction bases unmatched: 4. CDR1 and CDR2 from the germline V gene are SGHRS and YFSETQ. This CDR3 has 14 residues. The CDR3 nucleotides read TGCGCCAGCAGCATCGGGACAGGGGGACAGCCCCAGCATTTT. Translating gives CASSIGTGGQPQHF.

This clone was counted once. This chain uses TRBV29-1 with TRBJ2-3; D is perhaps TRBD1 (6 bases). The V gene's germline CDR1 is SQVTM and CDR2 ANQGSEA. This CDR3 is 15 amino acids long. V lost 5 bases to trimming and J lost 2 bases, with 17 bases between them. DNA of the CDR3: TGCAGCGTTAGCCCTCGGGACACTCCCACAGATACGCAGTATTTT. The encoded protein is CSVSPRDTPTDTQYF.

This chain joins TRBV19 and TRBJ1-4; 10 positions match TRBD1. In germline, CDR1 is LNHDA, CDR2 SQIVND (reference sequence). The V and J ends lost 3 bases and 0 bases, in that order; junction bases with no gene match: 10. This CDR3 spans 19 amino acids. CDR3 residues: CASSIDGTGAPATNEKLFF. The CDR3 DNA follows: TGTGCCAGTAGTATTGACGGGACAGGGGCCCCTGCAACTAATGAAAAACTGTTTTTT.

The V gene is TRBV14, the J gene TRBJ2-2, with 7 nucleotides matching TRBD1. The ends lost 5 bases at V and 3 bases at J; junction bases unmatched: 12. The CDR3 runs 17 residues. The germline V gene encodes CDR1 SGHDN and CDR2 FVKESK. CDR3 region: CASSYFRRTGDTGELFF. The CDR3 nucleotides are TGTGCCAGCAGCTACTTCAGGCGTACAGGGGACACCGGGGAGCTGTTTTTT.

The chain carries TRBV20-1 and TRBJ2-7; 8 nucleotides line up with TRBD1. V shed 3 bases and J 3 bases; nucleotides not matched to a gene: 4. Germline-derived CDR1 and CDR2 are DFQATT and SNEGSKA (reference sequence). The CDR3 has 13 amino acids. The CDR3 reads CSASDRGDYEQYF. The CDR3 DNA reads TGCAGTGCTAGTGACAGGGGTGACTACGAGCAGTACTTC.

The chain employs TRBV28 and TRBJ2-7; the match to TRBD1 covers 7 bases. CDR1 and CDR2 (germline): MDHEN, SYDVKM. The CDR3 is 14 residues long. The trim removed 4 bases at V and 6 bases at J, leaving 9 bases unmatched. The CDR3 region has the DNA TGTGCCAGCAGTTACCCCGACAGGGCCCGCGAGCAGTACTTC. Protein sequence: CASSYPDRAREQYF.

V usage is TRBV6-5 and J usage is TRBJ2-3, with D possibly matching TRBD2 (7 bases). The CDR3 loop spans 16 amino acids. The V and J ends lost 2 bases and 0 bases respectively, with 12 bases between them. Per the germline V gene, CDR1 is MNHEY and CDR2 is SVGAGI. The CDR3 DNA reads TGTGCCAGCAGTTACCCAGCGGGACACAGCACAGATACGCAGTATTTT. Translation: CASSYPAGHSTDTQYF.

J is TRBJ1-5 and V is TRBV20-1; D remains ambiguous. Trimming removed 3 bases at V and 6 bases at J, with 12 bases between. The CDR3 is 13 amino acids. The germline CDR1 and CDR2 sequences are DFQATT and SNEGSKA (reference sequence). For the CDR3, the DNA is TGCAGTGCTAGTACAAGCGTGAGTCAGCCCCAGCATTTT. It encodes CSASTSVSQPQHF.

The V call is TRBV2, the J call TRBJ2-1; 10 bases map to TRBD2. V lost 6 bases, J lost 2 bases, and 1 base stayed unmatched. Germline V CDR1 and CDR2: SNHLY, FYNNEI. The CDR3 extends over 14 amino acids. This CDR3 is CASSLAGAYNEQFF. For the CDR3, the DNA is TGTGCCAGCAGCCTAGCGGGAGCCTACAATGAGCAGTTCTTC.

This chain uses TRBV28 with TRBJ1-1; D might be TRBD1 (5 bases). V was cut by 10 bases and J by 0 bases, with 15 bases left in between. In germline, CDR1 is MDHEN, CDR2 SYDVKM. CDR3 size: 14 residues. The CDR3 sequence: CAITGNPMNTEAFF. The CDR3 region has the DNA TGTGCCATCACAGGTAACCCCATGAACACTGAAGCTTTCTTT.

This chain joins TRBV2 and TRBJ2-2, with D unresolved. V lost 8 bases and J 10 bases, leaving 23 bases between the germline ends. The CDR3 has 15 residues. Germline V CDR1 and CDR2: SNHLY, FYNNEI. The CDR3 coding sequence is TGTGCCAGCCTGTGGGCAGACCGACTTGGAGAGGAGCTGTTTTTT. It codes for CASLWADRLGEELFF.

The chain links TRBV6-5 to TRBJ1-6; TRBD1 agrees at 7 bases. Germline-derived CDR1 and CDR2 are MNHEY and SVGAGI. The ends lost 6 bases at V and 6 bases at J; junction bases unmatched: 8. The CDR3 has 15 amino acids. The CDR3 sequence is CASRRGGAGNSPLHF. The CDR3 nucleotides are TGTGCCAGCAGGAGAGGGGGCGCGGGTAATTCACCCCTCCACTTT.

V and J are TRBV7-2 and TRBJ1-6, with 7 nucleotides matching TRBD1. The CDR3 spans 15 residues. Germline V lookup: CDR1 SGHTA, CDR2 FQGNSA. V dropped 6 bases and J dropped 5; count of bases not matched to a gene: 7. CDR3 region: CASRSGTVNNSPLHF. DNA for the CDR3: TGTGCCAGCAGATCAGGGACAGTTAATAATTCACCCCTCCACTTT.

J is TRBJ2-7 and V is TRBV19, with 14 bases lining up with TRBD2. The germline V gene has CDR1 LNHDA and CDR2 SQIVND (reference sequence). CDR3 size: 16 residues. V lost 4 bases, J lost 2 bases, and 4 bases stayed unmatched. CDR3 sequence: CASSTRTSGGTYEQYF. The CDR3, as DNA: TGTGCCAGTAGTACACGGACTAGCGGGGGGACCTACGAGCAGTACTTC.